The TCR beta chain under discussion was sequenced for a study of T cell repertoires in cytomegalovirus infection. Study overall: Carrying CMV and the relevant HLA type showed in public TCR beta signatures. Study observations and caveats: Cumulative frequency (of public TCR beta family members) identified carriers of CMV plus the relevant HLA. Clonotype analysis showed dominance of the ex vivo response by HLA-C-restricted CMV-specific TCR beta clonotypes.

Each CDR3 protein is one row after TCRdb ran MiXCR on the reads. In the table there are approximately 500,000 distinct CDR3 sequences, about 10% of which are singletons. With 0 bases removed from V and 5 bases from J, the gap between germline ends came to 11 bases. CDR3 length: 14 amino acids. Germline-derived CDR1 and CDR2 are SGHTA and FQGTGA. In this sample, this clonotype turned up many times. Its antigen is unknown. This chain links TRBV7-3 with TRBJ2-7; tentatively, D is TRBD1 (6 bases). Input material: PBMCs. This sequence was found in a human donor in good health (CMV status not recorded). Some clones in this sample may be carry-over from other donors' samples. DNA for the CDR3: TGTGCCAGCAGCTTAACTGCAGGGGTCAACGAGCAGTACTTC. Its translation is CASSLTAGVNEQYF.